This T cell receptor beta chain derives from a study of response to subunit inactivated influenza vaccine. This clonotype was picked up a small number of times. Its antigen remains unknown. Regarding the study as a whole: The study's authors posited that every seasonal influenza vaccination enlists few new T cells.

TCRdb analysed the RT-PCR reads with MiXCR anew, one entry per CDR3 protein. The sample carries under 950,000 distinct CDR3 sequences, 21% recorded once. This material consisted of PBMCs from blood, taken 5 days after vaccination. The sequence was obtained from a man aged 45-65 years who received an inactivated influenza vaccine.

The CDR3 spells CASSLVKHEQFF. CDR3 DNA sequence: TGTGCCAGCAGCTTAGTTAAGCACGAGCAGTTCTTC. The V gene is TRBV7-9, the J gene TRBJ2-1; D is unclear. Trimming pared 1 base from V and 10 bases from J, leaving 8 bases between. The germline V gene has CDR1 SEHNR and CDR2 FQNEAQ (reference sequence). CDR3 length: 12 amino acids.